These 31 T cell receptor beta chains originate from one sample sequenced in a study of T cell responses to AZD1222 COVID-19 vaccine. This table comes from immunoSEQ multiplex PCR, and its TCRdb copy is limited to in-frame clones, with some not included. This table holds 15,000 to 20,000 clones, about 90% found once. The sample here was peripheral blood, taken 28 days after the second AZD1222 dose. Every receptor here comes from an adult who received the AZD1222 COVID-19 vaccine.

As DNA, the CDR3 is TGTGCCAGCTCACCGCGAGAGCAGTACGTC. It is translated as CASSPREQYV. The rearrangement uses TRBV18 and TRBJ2-7, with unresolved D. This CDR3 region has 10 residues. Germline V lookup: CDR1 KGHSH, CDR2 LQKENI. V lost 3 bases to trimming and J lost 7 bases, with 4 bases between them.

The CDR3 spells CAIRGGGGTGELFF. As DNA, the CDR3 is TGTGCCATCAGGGGCGGGGGCGGCACCGGGGAGCTGTTTTTT. The chain has TRBV10-3 and TRBJ2-2; tentative D call: TRBD2 (7 bases). The CDR3 loop spans 14 amino acids. Trimming cost V 6 bases and J 4 bases, with 12 bases left between them. Germline CDR1 reads ENHRY; CDR2 reads SYGVKD.

The gene calls are TRBV12-3 or TRBV12-4 and TRBJ2-2; D not certain. The CDR3 is 12 amino acids. V was pared by 6 bases and J by 5 bases, with 7 bases between. The DNA of the CDR3 is TGTGCCAGCAGACTATCTACCGGGGAGCTGTTTTTT. This encodes CASRLSTGELFF.

This clone was observed once. The V call is TRBV6-6, the J call TRBJ1-1; no clear D. The CDR3 is 11 amino acids. Trimming shortened V by 6 bases and J by 7 bases, and 9 bases separated the two germline ends. The germline V gene has CDR1 MNHNY and CDR2 SVGAGI (reference sequence). The CDR3 sequence: CASREEGEAFF. CDR3 nucleotide sequence: TGTGCCAGCAGGGAGGAAGGTGAAGCTTTCTTT.

This chain uses TRBV11-3 with TRBJ2-2; 10 nucleotides line up with TRBD2. J was trimmed by 5 bases and V by 5 bases; bases with no gene match: 5. The CDR3 spans 15 residues. Germline V lookup: CDR1 SGHNT, CDR2 YENEEA. CDR3 sequence: CASSLAGVVTGELFF. The CDR3 nucleotides are TGTGCCAGCAGCCTAGCGGGAGTAGTTACCGGGGAGCTGTTTTTT.

The chain employs TRBV19 and TRBJ1-1; D is uncertain. The V and J ends lost 5 bases and 6 bases respectively, with 22 bases between them. The CDR3 covers 16 residues. Germline V lookup: CDR1 LNHDA, CDR2 SQIVND (reference sequence). The CDR3 nucleotides are TGTGCCAGTAGTTCCCGGTTCGGAAAGGGAGTAGCTGAAGCTTTCTTT. This gives the protein CASSSRFGKGVAEAFF.

This chain uses TRBV16 with TRBJ1-5; no definite D call. Germline V lookup: CDR1 KGHSY, CDR2 FQNENV. This CDR3 comprises 13 residues. The V end was cut by 8 bases, the J end by 11 bases, with 19 bases between. CDR3 sequence reads: CASAPEEPTSQHF. As DNA, the CDR3 is TGTGCCAGCGCCCCGGAGGAGCCAACGTCCCAGCATTTT.

The gene calls are TRBV15 and TRBJ2-3; D gene uncertain. V was pared by 7 bases and J by 2 bases, with 16 bases between. The CDR3 extends over 15 amino acids. Per germline, CDR1 LNHNV and CDR2 YYDKDF (reference sequence). Here the CDR3 DNA reads TGTGCCACCACTGCTAACCTGATGAACACAGATACGCAGTATTTT. Translated: CATTANLMNTDTQYF.

The genes are TRBV4-1 and TRBJ2-3; 9 bases agree with TRBD2. Looked up from germline, CDR1 is MGHRA and CDR2 is YSYEKL. V lost 0 bases and J lost 1; bases outside the gene matches: 2. The CDR3 is made up of 16 amino acids. CDR3 sequence (DNA): TGCGCCAGCAGCCAAGAGGAGCGGGGGGGCACAGATACGCAGTATTTT. Translating it yields CASSQEERGGTDTQYF.

This chain links TRBV6-5 with TRBJ1-5, with TRBD1 matching 12 bases. J lost 6 bases, V lost 6 bases, and 6 bases had no gene match. CDR1 MNHEY and CDR2 SVGAGI come from the germline V gene. CDR3 length: 15 residues. CDR3 loop: CASRRDRGLGQPQHF. The CDR3 bases are TGTGCCAGCAGACGGGACAGGGGGCTAGGTCAGCCCCAGCATTTT.

The genes are TRBV5-1 and TRBJ2-7; 8 positions agree with TRBD2. The length of the CDR3 is 15 residues. V dropped 2 bases and J dropped 5; count of bases not matched to a gene: 9. The germline V gene encodes CDR1 SGHRS and CDR2 YFSETQ. The CDR3 loop is CASSFRAGEIHEQYF. DNA of the CDR3: TGCGCCAGCAGCTTCAGAGCGGGAGAAATCCACGAGCAGTACTTC.

The chain combines TRBV5-1 with TRBJ2-1; tentative D call: TRBD2 (6 bases). The CDR3 is 14 residues long. Between the trimmed V and J ends, which lost 0 bases and 6 bases, there was a span of 10 bases. CDR1 is SGHRS, CDR2 YFSETQ, per germline. CDR3 protein: CASSLAGTPNEQFF. The CDR3 nucleotides read TGCGCCAGCAGCTTGGCCGGGACTCCCAATGAGCAGTTCTTC.

There are a few counts of this clone. The rearrangement uses TRBV7-2 and TRBJ2-1, with D unclear. The CDR3 is 17 residues long. V was cut by 0 bases and J by 1 base, with 13 bases left in between. Per the germline V gene, CDR1 is SGHTA and CDR2 is FQGNSA. The CDR3 DNA reads as TGTGCCAGCAGCTTAGCAATGAGTTCTTCTTCCTACAATGAGCAGTTCTTC. It yields the protein CASSLAMSSSSYNEQFF.

The rearrangement links TRBV18 to TRBJ1-3; D is perhaps TRBD1 (5 bases). The length of the CDR3 is 16 residues. Trimming pared 2 bases from V and 0 bases from J, leaving 11 bases between. Per the germline V gene, CDR1 is KGHSH and CDR2 is LQKENI. CDR3 nucleotides: TGTGCCAGCTCACCATACGACAGTTTCTCTGGAAACACCATATATTTT. Amino acid sequence: CASSPYDSFSGNTIYF.

The chain is built from TRBV5-1 and TRBJ2-2; D possibly corresponds to TRBD2 (6 bases). The CDR3 spans 14 residues. Germline lookup yields CDR1 SGHRS and CDR2 YFSETQ. Trimming shortened V by 0 bases and J by 5 bases, and 8 bases separated the two germline ends. The CDR3 here is CASSLAGETGELFF. As DNA, the CDR3 is TGCGCCAGCAGCTTGGCGGGAGAAACCGGGGAGCTGTTTTTT. Filled out from reference TRBV5-1 and TRBJ2-2, the complete variable domain reads KAGVTQTPRYLIKTRGQQVTLSCSPISGHRSVSWYQQTPGQGLQFLFEYFSETQRNKGNFPGRFSGRQFSNSRSEMNVSTLELGDSALYLCASSLAGETGELFFGEGSRLTVL.

The chain uses TRBV6-1 and TRBJ1-2; a weak D match, TRBD1 (6 bases). Per the germline V gene, CDR1 is MNHNS and CDR2 is SASEGT. This CDR3 spans 15 amino acids. V was shortened by 2 bases and J by 4 bases, with 14 bases between the two germline ends. CDR3 loop: CASSERGGGAYGYTF. DNA for the CDR3: TGTGCCAGCAGTGAACGAGGGGGGGGTGCCTATGGCTACACCTTC.

The chain joins TRBV5-1 to TRBJ2-5; weak D call: TRBD2 (6 bases). Germline loops: CDR1 SGHRS, CDR2 YFSETQ. The CDR3 is made up of 14 amino acids. Trimming took off 2 bases at V and 5 bases at J, with 13 bases between the two ends. CDR3 loop: CASSFGGFGETQYF. DNA for the CDR3: TGCGCCAGCAGCTTTGGAGGGTTTGGGGAGACCCAGTACTTC.

The chain combines TRBV28 with TRBJ2-1, with D possibly TRBD2 on 6 matching bases. Trimming left V 1 base short and J 4 bases short, with 14 bases between. The CDR3 is 16 residues long. CDR1 is MDHEN and CDR2 is SYDVKM in the germline V gene. The CDR3, as DNA: TGTGCCAGCAGTTTATTAAGCTGGGCGGGATACAATGAGCAGTTCTTC. It specifies CASSLLSWAGYNEQFF.

This rearrangement joins TRBV5-1 to TRBJ2-3, with unresolved D. CDR1 SGHRS and CDR2 YFSETQ come from the germline V gene. V was clipped by 4 bases and J by 1 base, with 16 bases between them. This CDR3 has 16 amino acids. The CDR3 DNA is TGCGCCAGCAGCACCAAACGAGGACCTGGCACAGATACGCAGTATTTT. Protein sequence: CASSTKRGPGTDTQYF.

The J gene is TRBJ2-1, the V gene TRBV18; D is uncertain. This CDR3 has 15 residues. The germline V gene encodes CDR1 KGHSH and CDR2 LQKENI. Trimming took 0 bases from V and 6 from J, leaving 12 bases between them. The CDR3 bases are TGTGCCAGCTCACCACCGGCTAGAGGTAGCAATGAGCAGTTCTTC. Its protein product is CASSPPARGSNEQFF. Looking up the rest from reference TRBV18 and TRBJ2-1 gives the full variable domain: NAGVMQNPRHLVRRRGQEARLRCSPMKGHSHVYWYRQLPEEGLKFMVYLQKENIIDESGMPKERFSAEFPKEGPSILRIQQVVRGDSAAYFCASSPPARGSNEQFFGPGTRLTVL.

This clone has only one observation. The chain uses TRBV7-3 and TRBJ2-7, with 13 bases lining up with TRBD2. Germline CDR1 SGHTA, CDR2 FQGTGA. V shed 4 bases and J 7 bases; nucleotides not matched to a gene: 4. This CDR3 has 14 residues. The CDR3 DNA reads TGTGCCAGCAGCTCCGGACTAGCGGGAGATGAGCAGTACTTC. It is translated as CASSSGLAGDEQYF.

The rearrangement links TRBV7-9 to TRBJ2-2; D is unresolved. V shed 1 base and J shed 1 base, with 10 bases lying between them. The CDR3 sequence is 16 residues long. CDR1 is SEHNR and CDR2 is FQNEAQ in the germline V gene (reference sequence). CDR3 in DNA: TGTGCCAGCAGCTTAGTGGCTGCCTGGAACACCGGGGAGCTGTTTTTT. This gives the protein CASSLVAAWNTGELFF. Combining the CDR3 with reference TRBV7-9 and TRBJ2-2 gives the whole variable domain DTGVSQNPRHKITKRGQNVTFRCDPISEHNRLYWYRQTLGQGPEFLTYFQNEAQLEKSRLLSDRFSAERPKGSFSTLEIQRTEQGDSAMYLCASSLVAAWNTGELFFGEGSRLTVL.

This clone was detected only once. The V and J genes are TRBV7-6 and TRBJ1-2, with a tentative D call TRBD1 (6 bases). The V and J ends lost 5 bases and 3 bases respectively, with 16 bases between them. There are 15 residues in the CDR3. Germline V lookup: CDR1 SGHVS, CDR2 FNYEAQ. DNA of the CDR3: TGTGCCAGCAGCCCGGGGGCCTCCCGGGACTATGGCTACACCTTC. Residues: CASSPGASRDYGYTF. The whole variable domain, filled in from reference TRBV7-6 and TRBJ1-2, reads GAGVSQSPRYKVTKRGQDVALRCDPISGHVSLYWYRQALGQGPEFLTYFNYEAQQDKSGLPNDRFSAERPEGSISTLTIQRTEQRDSAMYRCASSPGASRDYGYTFGSGTRLTVV.

This chain connects TRBV12-5 to TRBJ1-5, with 9 bases fitting TRBD1. J gave up 2 bases and V 2 bases, and 10 bases lay outside the gene matches. This CDR3 is built from 18 residues. Germline CDR1 reads LGHNT; CDR2 reads FRNRAP. CDR3 sequence reads: CASGLSGQGNKGNQPQHF. The CDR3 DNA reads as TGTGCTAGTGGTTTGAGTGGACAGGGGAATAAGGGCAATCAGCCCCAGCATTTT.

V usage is TRBV10-3 and J usage is TRBJ2-3, with 10 bases lining up with TRBD2. CDR3 length equals 15 residues. CDR1 and CDR2 from the germline V gene are ENHRY and SYGVKD. V lost 5 bases, J lost 6 bases, and 8 bases stayed unmatched. CDR3 protein: CAISLSGGARDTQYF. CDR3 coding DNA: TGTGCCATCAGTCTCAGCGGGGGGGCAAGGGATACGCAGTATTTT.

The chain uses TRBV18 and TRBJ1-2; 10 positions agree with TRBD1. V trimming: 1 base; J trimming: 5 bases; junction bases outside the gene matches: 4. CDR1 and CDR2 (germline): KGHSH, LQKENI. The CDR3 sequence is 15 residues long. The CDR3 nucleotides read TGTGCCAGCTCACCACTAGACAGGGGGCTGTATGGCTACACCTTC. It codes for CASSPLDRGLYGYTF.

This sequence joins TRBV23-1 and TRBJ2-7, with D hard to call. TRBV23-1 carries the ORF label, with uncertain function. This CDR3 comprises 11 residues. Trimming cost V 6 bases and J 7 bases, with 10 bases left between them. CDR3 in DNA: TGCGCCAGCAGCCTATCCACGGAGCAGTACGTC. Translated, it gives CASSLSTEQYV.

This chain connects TRBV5-4 to TRBJ2-1; 8 bases fit TRBD1. This CDR3 has 14 amino acids. Trimming removed 4 bases from V and 6 bases from J; junction bases left unmatched: 6. Per germline, CDR1 SGHNT and CDR2 YYREEE (reference sequence). This CDR3 reads CASSPGDRPNEQFF. The DNA of the CDR3 is TGTGCCAGCAGCCCCGGGGACAGGCCCAATGAGCAGTTCTTC. The entire variable domain, with the rest obtained from reference TRBV5-4 and TRBJ2-1, is as follows: ETGVTQSPTHLIKTRGQQVTLRCSSQSGHNTVSWYQQALGQGPQFIFQYYREEENGRGNFPPRFSGLQFPNYSSELNVNALELDDSALYLCASSPGDRPNEQFFGPGTRLTVL.

The gene calls are TRBV28 and TRBJ2-1; weak D call: TRBD2 (6 bases). In germline, CDR1 is MDHEN, CDR2 SYDVKM. This CDR3 comprises 13 residues. V lost 11 bases and J lost 7, with 18 bases in between. In DNA form, the CDR3 reads TGTGCCGGGGAGGACCCCCTAAGAAATGAGCAGTTCTTC. The encoded protein is CAGEDPLRNEQFF.

The chain joins TRBV2 to TRBJ2-2; D is ambiguous. The CDR3 has 12 amino acids. Trimming removed 4 bases from V and 8 bases from J, with 8 bases in between. Per the germline V gene, CDR1 is SNHLY and CDR2 is FYNNEI. DNA for the CDR3: TGTGCCAGCAGTGGCGATGGGGGGGAGCTGTTTTTT. It is translated as CASSGDGGELFF.

Written as DNA, the CDR3 is TGTGCCAGCAGCTTAGTTTGGAGCTCTGGAAACACCATATATTTT. Encoded protein: CASSLVWSSGNTIYF. This chain links TRBV7-2 with TRBJ1-3; D not certain. The V and J ends lost 1 base and 0 bases respectively, with 7 bases between them. The CDR3 runs to 15 residues. Germline V CDR1 and CDR2: SGHTA, FQGNSA. Based on the CDR3 plus reference TRBV7-2 and TRBJ1-3, the full variable domain is GAGVSQSPSNKVTEKGKDVELRCDPISGHTALYWYRQSLGQGLEFLIYFQGNSAPDKSGLPSDRFSAERTGGSVSTLTIQRTQQEDSAVYLCASSLVWSSGNTIYFGEGSWLTVV.